The 23 T cell receptor beta chains reported below all come from one sample, sequenced in a study of cytomegalovirus exposure and HLA in healthy donors. PCR primers comprised 60 Vbeta and 13 Jbeta primers. Generated by immunoSEQ multiplex PCR, the TCRdb table keeps only in-frame clones and is missing some. The sample consists of roughly 130,000 clones, more than 80% of them appearing once. The sequencing sample was made of PBMCs. The receptors were sampled from a man between 35 and 55 years old in good health and CMV-seronegative.

A word on this clone: The sample holds other DNA sequences that translate to the same CDR3. The chain uses TRBV6-5 and TRBJ1-1; D is undetermined. The CDR3 contains 11 residues. Trimming took 6 bases from V and 3 from J, leaving 5 bases between them. Germline lookup yields CDR1 MNHEY and CDR2 SVGAGI. The CDR3 nucleotides read TGTGCCAGCAGGCGAGACACTGAAGCTTTCTTT. This gives the protein CASRRDTEAFF.

The chain joins TRBV10-3 to TRBJ2-1, with TRBD2 matching over 11 bases. J gave up 4 bases and V 4 bases, and 6 bases lay outside the gene matches. Germline V gives CDR1 ENHRY, CDR2 SYGVKD. This CDR3 is built from 16 residues. The CDR3 is CAISVGGLADYNEQFF. In DNA form, the CDR3 reads TGTGCCATCAGTGTTGGGGGACTAGCGGATTACAATGAGCAGTTCTTC.

V is TRBV28 and J is TRBJ1-6; the D is unclear. Germline loops: CDR1 MDHEN, CDR2 SYDVKM. The CDR3 is 12 amino acids. Trimming removed 6 bases from V and 10 bases from J, with 10 bases in between. CDR3 protein: CASSRTGSPLHF. The CDR3 nucleotides are TGTGCCAGCAGCCGGACGGGGTCACCCCTCCACTTT.

The rearrangement links TRBV7-3 to TRBJ2-1, with D perhaps matching TRBD2 (5 bases). The CDR3 is 14 amino acids. Trimming removed 2 bases from V and 2 bases from J, with 7 bases in between. Germline V gene data show CDR1 as SGHTA and CDR2 as FQGTGA. The CDR3 nucleotides read TGTGCCAGCAGCTTACCCGGGGCCTACAATGAGCAGTTCTTC. This sequence encodes CASSLPGAYNEQFF.

V is TRBV18 and J is TRBJ1-1; TRBD1 matches at 9 bases. The CDR3 runs to 15 residues. The V and J ends lost 5 bases and 1 base, in that order; junction bases with no gene match: 5. The germline V gene has CDR1 KGHSH and CDR2 LQKENI. CDR3 DNA: TGTGCCAGCTCAAAGGGACAGGGTAGGAACACTGAAGCTTTCTTT. Its protein product is CASSKGQGRNTEAFF.

The rearrangement uses TRBV9 and TRBJ1-5; 9 bases fit TRBD1. CDR1 is SGDLS, CDR2 YYNGEE, per germline. V dropped 1 base and J dropped 0; count of bases not matched to a gene: 5. The CDR3 length is 17 residues. The CDR3 is CASSVWTGVRSNQPQHF. The DNA of the CDR3 is TGTGCCAGCAGCGTATGGACAGGGGTTCGTAGCAATCAGCCCCAGCATTTT.

This sequence joins TRBV28 and TRBJ2-6; D may be TRBD2 (5 bases). From germline, CDR1 is MDHEN and CDR2 SYDVKM. Trimming removed 3 bases from V and 2 bases from J, with 14 bases in between. The CDR3 is 17 residues long. The CDR3 nucleotides are TGTGCCAGCAGTTTTTTCGGCGGGCAAGCTGGGGCCAACGTCCTGACTTTC. Translation: CASSFFGGQAGANVLTF.

The genes are TRBV5-1 and TRBJ1-4, with 7 bases identical to TRBD1. CDR1 is SGHRS and CDR2 is YFSETQ in the germline V gene. CDR3 length equals 16 residues. The junction had 11 bases not matched to a gene; V was cut back by 4 bases and J by 5 bases. The CDR3 DNA follows: TGCGCCAGCAGCGTGTCCCAGGGGGACCCCAATGAAAAACTGTTTTTT. It codes for CASSVSQGDPNEKLFF.

This clone has only a few counts. V is TRBV6-6 and J is TRBJ2-7, with 8 bases lining up with TRBD2. Losses at the gene ends were 5 bases for V and 3 bases for J; bases not matched to a gene: 6. The CDR3 totals 14 residues. Germline V lookup: CDR1 MNHNY, CDR2 SVGAGI (reference sequence). The CDR3 region has the DNA TGTGCCAGCAGTGGACTAGCCGGCCTCTACGAGCAGTACTTC. This translates into CASSGLAGLYEQYF.

The chain links TRBV30 to TRBJ1-3; D is unresolved. V lost 1 base to trimming and J lost 4 bases, with 8 bases between them. The CDR3 consists of 13 residues. Per the germline V gene, CDR1 is GTSNPN and CDR2 is SVGIG (reference sequence). The CDR3 bases are TGTGCCTGGAGTGGCCCGGGGGGAAACACCATATATTTT. Protein product: CAWSGPGGNTIYF.

This rearrangement joins TRBV6-5 to TRBJ1-1; D remains unclear. This CDR3 is 14 amino acids long. V was pared by 10 bases and J by 1 base, with 16 bases between. From germline, CDR1 is MNHEY and CDR2 SVGAGI. The CDR3, as DNA: TGTGCCAACGGTATACCGGGGAGGAACACTGAAGCTTTCTTT. Its protein is CANGIPGRNTEAFF.

The V call is TRBV11-2, the J call TRBJ2-1; TRBD2 matches at 13 bases. This CDR3 is built from 17 residues. The V gene's germline CDR1 is SGHAT and CDR2 FQNNGV. V gave up 1 base and J gave up 8 bases; unmatched junction bases: 8. The CDR3 is CASSLAPGLAGADEQFF. CDR3 in DNA: TGTGCCAGCAGCTTAGCCCCAGGACTAGCGGGAGCGGATGAGCAGTTCTTC.

This clone occurred a few times. V is TRBV19 and J is TRBJ1-1; no clear D. V lost 6 bases and J lost 0, with 11 bases in between. This CDR3 has 14 amino acids. Germline V CDR1 and CDR2: LNHDA, SQIVND (reference sequence). Written as DNA, the CDR3 is TGTGCCAGTAGACCCTACTACATGAACACTGAAGCTTTCTTT. It translates to CASRPYYMNTEAFF.

The CDR3 nucleotides read TGTGCCAGCTCACCGGAGGGTTCGAACACTGAAGCTTTCTTT. Amino acid sequence: CASSPEGSNTEAFF. The chain recombines TRBV18 with TRBJ1-1, with no clear D. Germline CDR1 is KGHSH and CDR2 is LQKENI. Deletions cut 3 bases from V and 1 base from J, with 9 bases between. There are 14 residues in the CDR3.

J is TRBJ1-1 and V is TRBV5-4, with a tentative D call TRBD1 (6 bases). The CDR3 runs 15 residues. Germline V lookup: CDR1 SGHNT, CDR2 YYREEE (reference sequence). Trimming cost V 0 bases and J 11 bases, with 20 bases left between them. CDR3 nucleotides: TGTGCCAGCAGCTTGGGGGGGGGCTCTTTTTACATGGCTTTCTTT. This encodes CASSLGGGSFYMAFF.

The V gene is TRBV6-5, the J gene TRBJ2-3; weak D call: TRBD2 (8 bases). Trimming removed 6 bases at V and 7 bases at J, with 17 bases between. Germline-derived CDR1 and CDR2 are MNHEY and SVGAGI. The CDR3 length is 14 residues. As DNA, the CDR3 is TGTGCCAGCAGCCTCCGGGAGGGGGCAAATACGCAGTATTTT. Its translation is CASSLREGANTQYF.

A note on this clone: Other DNA sequences in the sample encode the same CDR3. The CDR3 here is CASSTGQNTEAFF. DNA for the CDR3: TGTGCCAGCTCAACAGGCCAGAACACTGAAGCTTTCTTT. The rearrangement links TRBV18 to TRBJ1-1; a weak D match, TRBD1 (5 bases). The CDR3 is made up of 13 amino acids. Trimming stripped 5 bases from V and 1 base from J, with 8 bases between. Looked up from germline, CDR1 is KGHSH and CDR2 is LQKENI.

The V gene is TRBV9, the J gene TRBJ2-2, with TRBD2 matching 14 bases. With V trimmed by 4 bases and J by 0 bases, 8 bases remained unmatched. CDR3 length equals 19 residues. Germline loops: CDR1 SGDLS, CDR2 YYNGEE. The CDR3 reads CASSKRLAGGQANTGELFF. In DNA form, the CDR3 reads TGTGCCAGCAGCAAACGACTAGCGGGGGGGCAAGCGAACACCGGGGAGCTGTTTTTT.

The chain combines TRBV6-6 with TRBJ2-7; TRBD2 agrees at 8 bases. CDR3 length equals 14 residues. Germline CDR1 reads MNHNY; CDR2 reads SVGAGI (reference sequence). Trimming took 7 bases from V and 7 from J; bases not matched to a gene: 12. The CDR3 sequence: CASIAGAGAGEQYF. The CDR3 nucleotides are TGTGCCAGCATAGCTGGAGCGGGGGCGGGGGAGCAGTACTTC.

This chain links TRBV5-1 with TRBJ1-2; D call uncertain. Trimming took off 0 bases at V and 4 bases at J, with 7 bases between the two ends. The CDR3 runs to 13 residues. Germline V gives CDR1 SGHRS, CDR2 YFSETQ. This CDR3 reads CASSLEAGYGYTF. For the CDR3, the DNA is TGCGCCAGCAGCTTGGAGGCAGGCTATGGCTACACCTTC.

DNA of the CDR3: TGCAGCGTTGAATGGTTGGGACTAGCGGTTGGGGATTCCTACGAGCAGTACTTC. This sequence encodes CSVEWLGLAVGDSYEQYF. The chain is built from TRBV29-1 and TRBJ2-7; 11 bases are a match to TRBD2. The CDR3 is 18 residues long. Unmatched junction bases numbered 13, after V lost 2 bases and J lost 1 base. Germline V gene lookup returns CDR1 SQVTM and CDR2 ANQGSEA.

This clone was picked up one time. The V call is TRBV5-1, the J call TRBJ2-7, with D possibly being TRBD1 (6 bases). Per germline, CDR1 SGHRS and CDR2 YFSETQ. The ends were cut back, 5 bases at V and 5 bases at J, with 17 bases in the middle. The CDR3 has 14 residues. The CDR3 coding sequence is TGCGCCAGCAGTTCCGGGACAATTGTTCACGAGCAGTACTTC. Its translation is CASSSGTIVHEQYF.

This clone was found once. The chain employs TRBV7-9 and TRBJ2-5; 8 bases map to TRBD2. There are 13 residues in the CDR3. The junction had 0 bases not matched to a gene; V was cut back by 3 bases and J by 3 bases. In germline, CDR1 is SEHNR, CDR2 FQNEAQ (reference sequence). The CDR3 reads CASSFGGEETQYF. CDR3 sequence (DNA): TGTGCCAGCAGCTTCGGGGGGGAAGAGACCCAGTACTTC.